This TCR beta chain was observed in a study of T cells after yellow fever vaccination. Findings and caveats of the study: Boosting was followed by the reappearance of most primary-vaccination clones (under 97% CD4, about 90% CD8). Though it reached lower strength, the secondary response hit its peak faster, day 5 versus 15. Contaminating bulk clonotypes could be abundant in FACS-sorted repertoires.

The CDR3 spans 14 residues. Germline V gene sequence: CDR1 LNHDA, CDR2 SQIVND (reference sequence). The ends were cut back, 10 bases at V and 1 base at J, with 15 bases in the middle. A remark on this clonotype: Antigen: not known.

The authors made TCR cDNA by 5'RACE template switching, adding a universal primer site and UMIs. MiXCR was run by TCRdb on the 5' RACE reads, yielding one entry per CDR3 protein. The sample holds hundreds of thousands of distinct CDR3 sequences, under 20% seen once. The V and J genes are TRBV19 and TRBJ2-3; D possibly corresponds to TRBD2 (6 bases). The TCR comes from a man younger than 35 who received the YFV17D yellow fever vaccine. This material consisted of PBMCs, taken before the yellow fever booster vaccination. The CDR3, as DNA: TGTGCCACGAACCCCTCGGGGGGCACAGATACGCAGTATTTT. This encodes CATNPSGGTDTQYF.